This T cell receptor beta chain was recovered during a study of T-cell reconstitution after alpha-beta-depleted transplantation in children. Trimming stripped 5 bases from V and 1 base from J, with 14 bases between. The CDR3 loop spans 16 amino acids. Germline loops: CDR1 SGHVS, CDR2 FNYEAQ. Unique molecular identifiers were built into the TCRbeta library. TCRdb re-analysed the PCR reads in MiXCR, keeping a single row per CDR3 protein. This sample has about 410,000 distinct CDR3 sequences, with roughly 20% found just once. Sample: PBMCs from the stem cell graft donor, taken from the stem cell graft. This TCR came from a human donor who donated a stem cell graft to a child with acute myeloid leukemia. The rearrangement uses TRBV7-6 and TRBJ2-2; D may match TRBD1 or TRBD2 (5 bases each). The CDR3 protein is CASSLRDGLNTGELFF. DNA of the CDR3: TGTGCCAGCAGCCTCCGGGACGGATTGAACACCGGGGAGCTGTTTTTT.